One sample yielded the 32 T cell receptor beta chains listed below, sequenced in a study of CD8 T cells in ankylosing spondylitis. TCRdb reprocessed the 5' RACE reads via MiXCR and lists one record per CDR3 protein. The sample carries roughly 230,000 distinct CDR3 sequences, 18% recorded once. Input material: blood, either unsorted or a sorted T cell fraction (not recorded which). All receptors come from a male donor with ankylosing spondylitis or in good health (not recorded which).

V usage is TRBV7-2 and J usage is TRBJ2-7; D possibly corresponds to TRBD2 (6 bases). This CDR3 comprises 15 residues. Germline CDR1 and CDR2: SGHTA and FQGNSA. V dropped 4 bases and J dropped 2 bases, with 15 bases sitting between them. The CDR3 DNA is TGTGCCAGCAGCTACAGTAGCGGATTCACCTACGAGCAGTACTTC. The encoded protein is CASSYSSGFTYEQYF.

This sequence joins TRBV4-1 and TRBJ2-7; D may match TRBD1 or TRBD2 (5 bases each). Trimming shortened V by 4 bases and J by 0 bases, and 16 bases separated the two germline ends. Germline V CDR1 and CDR2: MGHRA, YSYEKL. CDR3 length: 16 residues. This chain's CDR3 is CASSPTGARRSYEQYF. The CDR3 nucleotides read TGCGCCAGCAGCCCTACCGGGGCGAGGCGCTCCTACGAGCAGTACTTC.

This clonotype came up a few times. This chain joins TRBV12-3 or TRBV12-4 and TRBJ2-7, with 12 bases lining up with TRBD2. The V and J ends lost 6 bases and 4 bases, in that order; junction bases with no gene match: 4. The CDR3 is 14 amino acids. The CDR3 DNA is TGTGCCAGCAGGCAACTAGCGGGAGGATACGAGCAGTACTTC. It codes for CASRQLAGGYEQYF.

The chain carries TRBV7-9 and TRBJ2-7; D is undetermined. This CDR3 comprises 13 residues. V lost 3 bases, J lost 3 bases, and 9 bases lay in between. CDR1 is SEHNR and CDR2 is FQNEAQ in the germline V gene (reference sequence). The CDR3 region is CASSFDPNYEQYF. CDR3 DNA: TGTGCCAGCAGCTTTGACCCCAACTACGAGCAGTACTTC.

This clonotype was counted at least ten times. J is TRBJ2-5 and V is TRBV12-3 or TRBV12-4; no reliable D call. V was trimmed by 3 bases and J by 5 bases, leaving 7 bases between them. The CDR3 sequence is 12 residues long. As DNA, the CDR3 is TGTGCCAGCAGTTTTGGCCATGAGACCCAGTACTTC. As protein: CASSFGHETQYF.

This clonotype was found a few times. The V call is TRBV29-1, the J call TRBJ2-7; D possibly uses TRBD1 or TRBD2 (7 bases each). This CDR3 is 14 amino acids long. Germline CDR1 and CDR2: SQVTM and ANQGSEA. V lost 6 bases and J lost 6, with 21 bases in between. The CDR3 is CSVQGGRGISEQYF. Written as DNA, the CDR3 is TGCAGCGTCCAGGGGGGGAGAGGGATCTCCGAGCAGTACTTC.

This clonotype appeared many times. This rearrangement joins TRBV15 to TRBJ2-1; possible D gene TRBD1, 6 bases. CDR1 is LNHNV and CDR2 is YYDKDF in the germline V gene (reference sequence). The CDR3 runs to 13 residues. V gave up 6 bases and J gave up 4 bases, with 10 bases separating them. The CDR3, as DNA: TGTGCCACCAGGGGACACGGGTACAATGAGCAGTTCTTC. This sequence encodes CATRGHGYNEQFF.

V usage is TRBV5-6 and J usage is TRBJ2-7; D is possibly TRBD1 (6 bases). V lost 1 base to trimming and J lost 0 bases, with 20 bases between them. The CDR3 covers 18 residues. Looked up from germline, CDR1 is SGHDT and CDR2 is YYEEEE. The chain's CDR3 is CASSLRTADLESSYEQYF. In DNA, the CDR3 is TGTGCCAGCAGCTTGAGGACAGCCGATTTGGAGAGCTCCTACGAGCAGTACTTC.

In this sample, this clonotype turned up a few times. This rearrangement joins TRBV11-2 to TRBJ1-1; no reliable D call. CDR1 is SGHAT, CDR2 FQNNGV, per germline. The CDR3 runs to 16 residues. V was pared by 1 base and J by 2 bases, with 14 bases between. DNA for the CDR3: TGTGCCAGCAGCTTAGCGTCAGGACTATTTAACACTGAAGCTTTCTTT. Translation: CASSLASGLFNTEAFF. The variable domain in full, with the rest retrieved from reference TRBV11-2 and TRBJ1-1, is EAGVAQSPRYKIIEKRQSVAFWCNPISGHATLYWYQQILGQGPKLLIQFQNNGVVDDSQLPKDRFSAERLKGVDSTLKIQPAKLEDSAVYLCASSLASGLFNTEAFFGQGTRLTVV.

This clonotype was observed many times. The chain is built from TRBV24-1 and TRBJ2-2; 8 bases are shared with TRBD1. V lost 4 bases to trimming and J lost 3 bases; unmatched junction nucleotides: 3. The length of the CDR3 is 15 residues. CDR1 is KGHDR and CDR2 is SFDVKD in the germline V gene. CDR3 nucleotide sequence: TGTGCCACCAGTGACCTGACAGGGGACACCGGGGAGCTGTTTTTT. Its translation: CATSDLTGDTGELFF.

V is TRBV4-3 and J is TRBJ2-1; D gene uncertain. The CDR3 extends over 13 amino acids. Between the trimmed V and J ends, which lost 4 bases and 8 bases, there was a span of 12 bases. Germline V gives CDR1 LGHNA, CDR2 YSLEER. CDR3 DNA: TGCGCCAGCAGCCCCGGAGAGGTCGATGAGCAGTTCTTC. Amino acids: CASSPGEVDEQFF.

Comments on this clonotype: It is likely a read error, because the conserved phenylalanine at the end of the CDR3 is missing. The rearrangement joins TRBV9 to TRBJ2-7; D uncertain. CDR3 length: 13 residues. Trimming cost V 2 bases and J 3 bases, with 9 bases left between them. Germline-derived CDR1 and CDR2 are SGDLS and YYNGEE. The CDR3 loop is CASSVSMNYEQYL. CDR3 coding DNA: TGTGCCAGCAGCGTGTCCATGAACTACGAGCAGTACTTG.

The chain employs TRBV6-1 and TRBJ2-2; 7 positions match TRBD2. This CDR3 has 15 residues. CDR1 is MNHNS and CDR2 is SASEGT in the germline V gene. Losses at the gene ends were 5 bases for V and 6 bases for J; bases not matched to a gene: 9. CDR3 sequence: CASSPQGSGAGELFF. Here the CDR3 DNA reads TGTGCCAGCAGTCCGCAGGGAAGCGGGGCCGGGGAGCTGTTTTTT.

This clonotype was picked up a small number of times. The J gene is TRBJ2-2, the V gene TRBV11-2; 9 nucleotides agree with TRBD1. Germline loops: CDR1 SGHAT, CDR2 FQNNGV. Trimming cost V 4 bases and J 5 bases; bases outside gene matches: 5. The length of the CDR3 is 15 residues. This CDR3 reads CASSSGQGETGELFF. CDR3 sequence (DNA): TGTGCCAGCAGCTCGGGACAGGGTGAAACCGGGGAGCTGTTTTTT.

This clonotype was seen repeatedly, ten times or more. The chain employs TRBV28 and TRBJ2-7, with a weak D call TRBD2 (6 bases). Trimming took off 8 bases at V and 6 bases at J, with 20 bases between the two ends. The CDR3 totals 14 residues. Germline V gene lookup returns CDR1 MDHEN and CDR2 SYDVKM. The CDR3 nucleotides read TGTGCCAGCTCTATCTACCGGGAGAGTCTCGAGCAGTACTTC. Translated, it gives CASSIYRESLEQYF.

Many counts were recorded for this clonotype. This chain links TRBV27 with TRBJ2-3, with 9 positions matching TRBD1. Trimming removed 8 bases from V and 4 bases from J; junction bases left unmatched: 1. Germline-derived CDR1 and CDR2 are MNHEY and SMNVEV (reference sequence). The CDR3 totals 12 residues. The DNA for the CDR3 is TGTGCCAGCCGGACAGGGGCAGATACGCAGTATTTT. This translates into CASRTGADTQYF.

This clonotype was detected a few times. The chain recombines TRBV4-3 with TRBJ1-2; unclear D gene. The CDR3 runs to 15 residues. V lost 0 bases, J lost 7 bases, and 15 bases lay in between. Germline CDR1 is LGHNA and CDR2 is YSLEER. The CDR3 sequence: CASSQDLGSGLGYTF. In nucleotides, the CDR3 is TGCGCCAGCAGCCAAGATCTAGGTTCAGGACTTGGCTACACCTTC.

J is TRBJ2-7 and V is TRBV4-1; TRBD2 is a possible D gene (5 bases). Trimming stripped 4 bases from V and 2 bases from J, with 18 bases between. This CDR3 spans 16 amino acids. Looked up from germline, CDR1 is MGHRA and CDR2 is YSYEKL. CDR3 in DNA: TGCGCCAGCAGCCCCCCTGGGGAGCGGCCGACCTACGAGCAGTACTTC. Protein sequence: CASSPPGERPTYEQYF.

The chain is built from TRBV4-1 and TRBJ2-1; 7 bases are shared with TRBD2. CDR3 length equals 17 residues. The germline gives CDR1 MGHRA, CDR2 YSYEKL. The V segment lost 2 bases and the J segment 9 bases; nucleotides outside the gene matches: 16. CDR3 protein: CASSQFSAGEGLSEQFF. The CDR3 DNA reads TGCGCCAGCAGCCAATTCTCCGCGGGGGAGGGGCTCAGTGAGCAGTTCTTC.

The rearrangement joins TRBV20-1 to TRBJ1-5, with a tentative D call TRBD1 (5 bases). Trimming shortened V by 4 bases and J by 0 bases, and 16 bases separated the two germline ends. This CDR3 is built from 16 residues. Germline CDR1 reads DFQATT; CDR2 reads SNEGSKA (reference sequence). The CDR3 reads CSATGLGHVSNQPQHF. The CDR3 DNA sequence: TGCAGTGCTACTGGACTCGGACACGTTAGCAATCAGCCCCAGCATTTT.

This clonotype was seen only a few times. The CDR3 nucleotides are TGTGCCAGCAGCCGAAACTCCGGGGAGACCCAGTACTTC. Its protein is CASSRNSGETQYF. The chain links TRBV7-8 to TRBJ2-5; D uncertain. V dropped 5 bases and J dropped 5 bases, with 12 bases sitting between them. CDR1 and CDR2 (germline): SGHVS, FQNEAQ. There are 13 residues in the CDR3.

There are a few counts of this clonotype. V usage is TRBV7-6 and J usage is TRBJ2-7; unclear D gene. Germline lookup yields CDR1 SGHVS and CDR2 FNYEAQ. The CDR3 covers 15 residues. The ends were cut back, 6 bases at V and 1 base at J, with 16 bases in the middle. The CDR3 DNA sequence: TGTGCCAGCAGTTTGGGGTCCTTGGGATCCTACGAGCAGTACTTC. As protein: CASSLGSLGSYEQYF.

This sequence joins TRBV20-1 and TRBJ2-7, with 9 bases matching TRBD1. This CDR3 region has 16 residues. The V segment lost 0 bases and the J segment 1 base; nucleotides outside the gene matches: 7. CDR1 is DFQATT and CDR2 is SNEGSKA in the germline V gene (reference sequence). The CDR3 loop reads CSARDPGQGLSYEQYF. The CDR3 DNA reads TGCAGTGCTAGAGATCCGGGACAGGGTTTGTCCTACGAGCAGTACTTC.

V gene TRBV29-1 combines with J gene TRBJ2-1; a possible D gene is TRBD1 (6 bases). The CDR3 has 12 residues. V was trimmed by 6 bases and J by 7 bases, leaving 13 bases between them. CDR1 and CDR2 from the germline V gene are SQVTM and ANQGSEA. CDR3 in amino acids: CSVDDRRNEQFF. In DNA form, the CDR3 reads TGCAGCGTAGACGACAGGAGAAATGAGCAGTTCTTC.

This clonotype was seen a handful of times. The CDR3 DNA is TGTGCCAGCAGCTGGGCCGGGACGAGGGTTCAGCCCCAGCATTTT. It codes for CASSWAGTRVQPQHF. The chain links TRBV5-6 to TRBJ1-5; D perhaps matches TRBD1 (5 bases). The CDR3 is 15 residues long. With 3 bases removed from V and 6 bases from J, the gap between germline ends came to 16 bases. Per germline, CDR1 SGHDT and CDR2 YYEEEE.

The sample holds a few counts of this clonotype. The V call is TRBV2, the J call TRBJ2-3, with D hard to call. There are 13 residues in the CDR3. Germline CDR1 reads SNHLY; CDR2 reads FYNNEI. V lost 4 bases and J lost 0, with 5 bases in between. CDR3 in DNA: TGTGCCAGCAGTGGATGGAGCACAGATACGCAGTATTTT. Its protein is CASSGWSTDTQYF.

This clonotype was observed at least ten times. The chain employs TRBV5-6 and TRBJ2-7; D is unclear. The germline V gene encodes CDR1 SGHDT and CDR2 YYEEEE. The ends were cut back, 2 bases at V and 0 bases at J, with 9 bases in the middle. The CDR3 runs to 14 residues. The CDR3 nucleotides read TGTGCCAGCAGCTTAGCGTTGGCCTCCTACGAGCAGTACTTC. This codes for CASSLALASYEQYF.

This clonotype was picked up a small number of times. CDR3 residues: CASVLPPGRYSNQPQHF. CDR3 bases: TGTGCCAGCGTCCTACCCCCTGGGAGGTATAGCAATCAGCCCCAGCATTTT. This sequence joins TRBV6-1 and TRBJ1-5; D not resolved. The V gene's germline CDR1 is MNHNS and CDR2 SASEGT. With 8 bases removed from V and 0 bases from J, the gap between germline ends came to 20 bases. This CDR3 spans 17 amino acids.

As DNA, the CDR3 is TGCGCCAGCAGTGAGGACGGTTATGGCTACACCTTC. Its protein product is CASSEDGYGYTF. The V and J genes are TRBV10-2 and TRBJ1-2; no firm D call. The CDR3 contains 12 residues. Trimming left V 2 bases short and J 5 bases short, with 6 bases between. Germline CDR1 is WSHSY and CDR2 is SAAADI.

This sequence joins TRBV6-1 and TRBJ2-1; 12 positions agree with TRBD2. This CDR3 has 16 residues. The V and J ends lost 8 bases and 9 bases, in that order; junction bases with no gene match: 14. CDR1 and CDR2 from the germline V gene are MNHNS and SASEGT. As DNA, the CDR3 is TGTGCCAGCGCCCGGATAGCTCTAGCGGGAGGGGGTGAGCAGTTCTTC. It yields the protein CASARIALAGGGEQFF.

This clonotype was recorded at least ten times. The chain carries TRBV29-1 and TRBJ2-7; no definite D call. Germline V CDR1 and CDR2: SQVTM, ANQGSEA. CDR3 size: 13 residues. Trimming cost V 3 bases and J 1 base, with 10 bases left between them. The CDR3 coding sequence is TGCAGCGTTGATTTACCTGGTTCCTACGAGCAGTACTTC. Translated, it gives CSVDLPGSYEQYF.

This clonotype has ten or more counts. The chain carries TRBV5-6 and TRBJ1-1; 8 positions match TRBD1. Trimming removed 7 bases from V and 10 bases from J; junction bases left unmatched: 9. Germline loops: CDR1 SGHDT, CDR2 YYEEEE. The CDR3 extends over 12 amino acids. The CDR3 DNA is TGTGCCAGCCGGACAGGGTCGGCCCCAGCTTTCTTT. Its translation is CASRTGSAPAFF.